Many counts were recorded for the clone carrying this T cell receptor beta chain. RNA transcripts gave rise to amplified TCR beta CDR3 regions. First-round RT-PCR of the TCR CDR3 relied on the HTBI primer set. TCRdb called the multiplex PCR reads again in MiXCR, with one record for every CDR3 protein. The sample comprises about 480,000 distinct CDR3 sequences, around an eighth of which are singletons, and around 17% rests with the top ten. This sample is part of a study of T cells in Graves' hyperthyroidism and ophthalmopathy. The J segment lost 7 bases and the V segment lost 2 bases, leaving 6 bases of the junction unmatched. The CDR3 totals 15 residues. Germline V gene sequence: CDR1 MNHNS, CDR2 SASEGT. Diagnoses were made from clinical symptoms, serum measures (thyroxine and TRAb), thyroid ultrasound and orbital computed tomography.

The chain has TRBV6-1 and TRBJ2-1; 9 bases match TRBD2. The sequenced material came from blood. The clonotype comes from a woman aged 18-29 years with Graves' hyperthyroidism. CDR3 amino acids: CASSESSGGGNEQFF. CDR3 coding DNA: TGTGCCAGCAGTGAAAGTAGCGGGGGAGGAAATGAGCAGTTCTTC.